The following is a T cell receptor (beta chain) sequence with its context. Its antigen remains unidentified. Repertoires were generated with immunoSEQ multiplex PCR, while TCRdb's copy carries only in-frame clones and drops some. The sample yields about 10,000 clones, around 80% seen once. The data derive from a study of OX40 agonist ivuxolimab in advanced cancers. Whole-study context: Patients received the agonistic anti-OX40 (CD134) antibody ivuxolimab. The study, taken as a whole, reports: Averaged across samples, CD8+ T cells carried more expanded clones than CD4+ did. Expanded peripheral T cell antigen specificity was not determined.

CDR3 length equals 17 residues. V lost 0 bases and J 0 bases, leaving 13 bases between the germline ends. Per germline, CDR1 SGHRS and CDR2 YFSETQ. The clonotype originates from an adult with an advanced solid tumor such as melanoma, head and neck, liver or kidney cancer. This chain links TRBV5-1 with TRBJ2-1; D perhaps matches TRBD2 (5 bases). This specimen was CD4+ or CD8+ T cells sorted from blood, taken in a trial of the OX40 agonist ivuxolimab. The CDR3 nucleotides are TGCGCCAGCAGCTTGGTCGGAGGCGCCAGCTCCTACAATGAGCAGTTCTTC. This sequence encodes CASSLVGGASSYNEQFF.